Each of the 27 T cell receptor beta chains below was sequenced from the same sample in a study of blood T cell repertoires in COVID-19. Assay used: immunoSEQ multiplex PCR; TCRdb lists only in-frame clones, some missing. The data hold nearly 250,000 clones, with around nine tenths observed a single time. Sequencing used peripheral blood. The receptors were sampled from a woman aged 55-69 years who had recovered from COVID-19.

This clone was detected only once. The genes are TRBV28 and TRBJ2-3, with D maybe TRBD2 (6 bases). The germline CDR1 and CDR2 sequences are MDHEN and SYDVKM. The CDR3 loop spans 16 amino acids. Trimming left V 6 bases short and J 4 bases short, with 20 bases between. CDR3 loop: CASSLGGEGNADTQYF. DNA for the CDR3: TGTGCCAGCAGCTTGGGGGGTGAGGGGAACGCAGATACGCAGTATTTT.

This sequence joins TRBV5-6 and TRBJ1-5, with TRBD1 identical over 7 bases. The germline CDR1 and CDR2 sequences are SGHDT and YYEEEE. The trim removed 4 bases at V and 0 bases at J, leaving 13 bases unmatched. This CDR3 is built from 18 residues. The chain's CDR3 is CASSVGPGGDYSNQPQHF. The CDR3 bases are TGTGCCAGCAGCGTAGGCCCAGGGGGTGACTATAGCAATCAGCCCCAGCATTTT.

The chain combines TRBV7-3 with TRBJ2-1; weak D call: TRBD2 (5 bases). The CDR3 is 12 residues long. CDR1 is SGHTA and CDR2 is FQGTGA in the germline V gene. Trimming removed 4 bases at V and 4 bases at J, with 5 bases between. CDR3 DNA sequence: TGTGCCAGCAGCTCGGGGTACAATGAGCAGTTCTTC. It translates to CASSSGYNEQFF.

V and J are TRBV29-1 and TRBJ1-4, with 10 bases lining up with TRBD1. CDR1 SQVTM and CDR2 ANQGSEA come from the germline V gene. Trimming removed 7 bases from V and 7 bases from J; junction bases left unmatched: 9. CDR3 size: 14 residues. CDR3 sequence (DNA): TGCAGCGAGGACAGGGGGTTGTCGGGTGAAAAACTGTTTTTT. Residues: CSEDRGLSGEKLFF.

The chain uses TRBV5-1 and TRBJ2-2, with D tentatively TRBD1 (6 bases). The CDR3 has 15 amino acids. CDR1 and CDR2 (germline): SGHRS, YFSETQ. The V gene lost 2 bases and the J gene lost 6 bases, with 14 bases spanning the gap. CDR3 bases: TGCGCCAGCAGCTTCGCAGGGGCAGACGCCGGGGAGCTGTTTTTT. It encodes CASSFAGADAGELFF.

This chain links TRBV9 with TRBJ2-5; 8 bases are shared with TRBD1. V dropped 0 bases and J dropped 1; count of bases not matched to a gene: 14. CDR1 is SGDLS and CDR2 is YYNGEE in the germline V gene. The CDR3 length is 19 residues. CDR3 amino acids: CASSVDFGTGIGIQETQYF. The DNA of the CDR3 is TGTGCCAGCAGCGTAGATTTTGGGACAGGAATTGGTATCCAAGAGACCCAGTACTTC.

J is TRBJ2-1 and V is TRBV2; TRBD1 matches 8 bases. The trim removed 6 bases at V and 4 bases at J, leaving 2 bases unmatched. Germline V lookup: CDR1 SNHLY, CDR2 FYNNEI. The CDR3 is made up of 13 amino acids. In DNA, the CDR3 is TGTGCCAGCAGACAGGGGGAATACAATGAGCAGTTCTTC. This encodes CASRQGEYNEQFF. Looking up the rest from reference TRBV2 and TRBJ2-1 gives the full variable domain: EPEVTQTPSHQVTQMGQEVILRCVPISNHLYFYWYRQILGQKVEFLVSFYNNEISEKSEIFDDQFSVERPDGSNFTLKIRSTKLEDSAMYFCASRQGEYNEQFFGPGTRLTVL.

V is TRBV27 and J is TRBJ2-1, with 14 nucleotides matching TRBD2. V was pared by 4 bases and J by 3 bases, with 8 bases of the junction left unmatched. The CDR3 sequence is 18 residues long. Germline V gives CDR1 MNHEY, CDR2 SMNVEV (reference sequence). The CDR3 DNA sequence: TGTGCCAGCAGTTCTCAGGGACTAGCGGGGGCCCACTACAATGAGCAGTTCTTC. It yields the protein CASSSQGLAGAHYNEQFF.

The rearrangement links TRBV18 to TRBJ2-5, with unresolved D. The V gene lost 4 bases and the J gene lost 1 base, with 10 bases spanning the gap. This CDR3 has 14 amino acids. Germline V gene sequence: CDR1 KGHSH, CDR2 LQKENI. The CDR3 DNA reads as TGTGCCAGCTCACTCAGACATTCCCAAGAGACCCAGTACTTC. Protein product: CASSLRHSQETQYF. Full variable domain (outside the CDR3, taken from reference TRBV18 and TRBJ2-5): NAGVMQNPRHLVRRRGQEARLRCSPMKGHSHVYWYRQLPEEGLKFMVYLQKENIIDESGMPKERFSAEFPKEGPSILRIQQVVRGDSAAYFCASSLRHSQETQYFGPGTRLLVL.

Written as DNA, the CDR3 is TGTGCCAGCAGCTCTCCGGACAGGTATAGAGAGACCCAGTACTTC. It codes for CASSSPDRYRETQYF. This rearrangement joins TRBV7-2 to TRBJ2-5; 7 nucleotides align to TRBD1. The junction had 9 bases not matched to a gene; V was cut back by 4 bases and J by 4 bases. The CDR3 extends over 15 amino acids. CDR1 and CDR2 (germline): SGHTA, FQGNSA.

The chain is built from TRBV7-9 and TRBJ2-1; 8 bases are a match to TRBD2. The length of the CDR3 is 15 residues. Germline V gene sequence: CDR1 SEHNR, CDR2 FQNEAQ (reference sequence). Germline trimming cut 8 bases from V and 6 bases from J; bases unmatched to any gene: 12. DNA of the CDR3: TGTGCCAGCGAGCGTAGCGGGGTACTCAGCAATGAGCAGTTCTTC. This codes for CASERSGVLSNEQFF.

V is TRBV18 and J is TRBJ2-7; no clear D gene. The germline CDR1 and CDR2 sequences are KGHSH and LQKENI. This CDR3 has 15 residues. The ends were cut back, 0 bases at V and 5 bases at J, with 14 bases in the middle. CDR3 sequence: CASSPPNRSPNEQYF. The CDR3 bases are TGTGCCAGCTCACCACCGAACAGATCTCCCAACGAGCAGTACTTC.

The chain couples TRBV10-3 to TRBJ2-1; D not resolved. This CDR3 region has 12 residues. The V end lost 4 bases, the J end lost 5 bases, and 6 bases lay between the germline ends. The germline gives CDR1 ENHRY, CDR2 SYGVKD. CDR3 sequence reads: CAISGVHNEQFF. The CDR3 DNA sequence: TGTGCCATCAGTGGAGTTCACAATGAGCAGTTCTTC.

This rearrangement joins TRBV6-4 to TRBJ2-2; TRBD2 matches 7 bases. With 6 bases clipped from V and 2 bases from J, the junction kept 6 bases outside the gene matches. In germline, CDR1 is MRHNA, CDR2 SNTAGT. The CDR3 covers 15 residues. CDR3 amino acids: CASSISGPNTGELFF. For the CDR3, the DNA is TGTGCCAGCAGCATTAGCGGGCCTAACACCGGGGAGCTGTTTTTT.

This clone was detected once. The V call is TRBV7-2, the J call TRBJ2-3, with D maybe TRBD2 (8 bases). This CDR3 comprises 18 residues. V was cut by 5 bases and J by 2 bases, with 23 bases left in between. Germline V lookup: CDR1 SGHTA, CDR2 FQGNSA. The CDR3 loop reads CASSPRGIAGGFTDTQYF. CDR3 coding DNA: TGTGCCAGCAGCCCCAGGGGGATCGCGGGGGGCTTCACAGATACGCAGTATTTT.

V gene TRBV28 combines with J gene TRBJ2-4; D is perhaps TRBD2 (7 bases). The CDR3 length is 15 residues. The germline CDR1 and CDR2 sequences are MDHEN and SYDVKM. Between the trimmed V and J ends, which lost 6 bases and 3 bases, there was a span of 15 bases. Here the CDR3 reads CASRPGGADKNIQYF. In nucleotides, the CDR3 is TGTGCCAGCAGACCTGGGGGGGCCGACAAAAACATTCAGTACTTC.

The J gene is TRBJ2-7, the V gene TRBV5-1; D gene uncertain. V gave up 0 bases and J gave up 2 bases, with 12 bases separating them. There are 15 residues in the CDR3. Germline CDR1 is SGHRS and CDR2 is YFSETQ. The CDR3 here is CASSLVRQATYEQYF. CDR3 bases: TGCGCCAGCAGCTTGGTTCGGCAGGCCACCTACGAGCAGTACTTC.

The chain carries TRBV2 and TRBJ2-7; 8 bases fit TRBD2. Trimming took 2 bases from V and 3 from J; bases not matched to a gene: 9. This CDR3 has 16 residues. Germline CDR1 and CDR2: SNHLY and FYNNEI. In DNA form, the CDR3 reads TGTGCCAGCAGTGAATTAGGCCGGGGGGGCCTCTACGAGCAGTACTTC. It codes for CASSELGRGGLYEQYF.

The J gene is TRBJ2-2, the V gene TRBV2; a weak D match, TRBD2 (6 bases). This CDR3 contains 17 residues. Trimming left V 8 bases short and J 2 bases short, with 21 bases between. Germline V lookup: CDR1 SNHLY, CDR2 FYNNEI. This chain's CDR3 is CASLDQVGEVNTGELFF. CDR3 coding DNA: TGTGCCAGCCTCGACCAGGTTGGGGAGGTCAACACCGGGGAGCTGTTTTTT.

V gene TRBV5-5 combines with J gene TRBJ1-2; TRBD1 matches at 7 bases. CDR1 and CDR2 (germline): SGHKS, YYEKEE (reference sequence). The ends lost 0 bases at V and 1 base at J; junction bases unmatched: 3. This CDR3 comprises 15 residues. CDR3 coding DNA: TGTGCCAGCAGCTTGGGACAGGGATATAACTATGGCTACACCTTC. Residues: CASSLGQGYNYGYTF.

Written as DNA, the CDR3 is TGTGCCAGCAGTCCGACAGGAGGTGAGTGGCCCCAGCATTTT. It yields the protein CASSPTGGEWPQHF. This chain joins TRBV28 and TRBJ1-5; D is perhaps TRBD1 (6 bases). The ends were cut back, 5 bases at V and 9 bases at J, with 17 bases in the middle. Germline CDR1 is MDHEN and CDR2 is SYDVKM. The CDR3 runs to 14 residues.

The CDR3 loop is CASSYRLAGAQETQYF. Here the CDR3 DNA reads TGTGCCAGCAGTTACCGGCTAGCGGGGGCTCAAGAGACCCAGTACTTC. J is TRBJ2-5 and V is TRBV6-5; 10 bases agree with TRBD2. Looked up from germline, CDR1 is MNHEY and CDR2 is SVGAGI. The CDR3 is 16 residues long. V shed 2 bases and J 2 bases; nucleotides not matched to a gene: 5.

This clone was observed a single time. The chain employs TRBV27 and TRBJ1-6, with 12 bases that match TRBD1. V dropped 6 bases and J dropped 9; count of bases not matched to a gene: 3. Germline V gene lookup returns CDR1 MNHEY and CDR2 SMNVEV (reference sequence). The CDR3 is made up of 14 amino acids. For the CDR3, the DNA is TGTGCCAGCAGGGGGACAGGGGGCATTTCACCCCTCCACTTT. It translates to CASRGTGGISPLHF.

The chain uses TRBV7-6 and TRBJ1-5; D not certain. The CDR3 spans 14 residues. Germline loops: CDR1 SGHVS, CDR2 FNYEAQ. Deletions cut 1 base from V and 3 bases from J, with 7 bases between. The CDR3 region is CASSLGPNNQPQHF. Written as DNA, the CDR3 is TGTGCCAGCAGCTTAGGTCCCAACAATCAGCCCCAGCATTTT.

The genes are TRBV4-1 and TRBJ2-1; D remains unclear. CDR3 length: 11 amino acids. V was clipped by 2 bases and J by 10 bases, with 6 bases between them. Germline V lookup: CDR1 MGHRA, CDR2 YSYEKL. The CDR3 DNA reads TGCGCCAGCAGCCAACACCGGGAGCAGTTCTTC. Translation: CASSQHREQFF.

The V and J genes are TRBV2 and TRBJ2-7; TRBD1 is a possible D gene (5 bases). The CDR3 is 14 amino acids. V lost 10 bases and J 1 base, leaving 17 bases between the germline ends. Per the germline V gene, CDR1 is SNHLY and CDR2 is FYNNEI. The CDR3 coding sequence is TGTGCCACTAAGAGCCCTACAGGATCCTACGAGCAGTACTTC. Translation: CATKSPTGSYEQYF.

This clone was seen only a few times. The genes are TRBV11-2 and TRBJ1-3; possibly TRBD1 for D (5 bases). This CDR3 has 16 amino acids. The V and J ends lost 1 base and 0 bases respectively, with 10 bases between them. CDR1 SGHAT and CDR2 FQNNGV come from the germline V gene. CDR3 protein: CASSLGGTLSGNTIYF. The CDR3 nucleotides read TGTGCCAGCAGCTTAGGGGGCACCCTCTCTGGAAACACCATATATTTT.